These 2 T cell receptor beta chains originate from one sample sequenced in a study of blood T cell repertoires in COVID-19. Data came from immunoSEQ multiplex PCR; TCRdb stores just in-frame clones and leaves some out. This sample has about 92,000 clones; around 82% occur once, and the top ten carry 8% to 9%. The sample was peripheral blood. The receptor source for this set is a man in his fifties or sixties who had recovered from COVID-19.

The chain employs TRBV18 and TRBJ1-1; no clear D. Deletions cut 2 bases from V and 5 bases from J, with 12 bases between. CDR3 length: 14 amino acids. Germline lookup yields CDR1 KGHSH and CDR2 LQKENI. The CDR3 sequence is CASSPKAAVTEAFF. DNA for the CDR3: TGTGCCAGCTCACCAAAGGCGGCAGTAACTGAAGCTTTCTTT.

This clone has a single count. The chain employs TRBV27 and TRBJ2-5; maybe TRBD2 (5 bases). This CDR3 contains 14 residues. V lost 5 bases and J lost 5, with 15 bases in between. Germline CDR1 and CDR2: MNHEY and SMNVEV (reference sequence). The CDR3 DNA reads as TGTGCCAGCAGTCCGAGACTACCGCGGGAGACCCAGTACTTC. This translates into CASSPRLPRETQYF.